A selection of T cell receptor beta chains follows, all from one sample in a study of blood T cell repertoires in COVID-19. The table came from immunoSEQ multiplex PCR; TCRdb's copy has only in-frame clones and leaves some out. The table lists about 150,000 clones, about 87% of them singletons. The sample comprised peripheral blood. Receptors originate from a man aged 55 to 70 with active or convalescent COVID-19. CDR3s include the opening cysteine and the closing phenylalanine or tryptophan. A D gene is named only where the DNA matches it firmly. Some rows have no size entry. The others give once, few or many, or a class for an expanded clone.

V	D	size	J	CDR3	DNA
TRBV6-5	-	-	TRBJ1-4	CASTETGYNEKLFF	TGTGCCAGCACCGAGACAGGCTATAATGAAAAACTGTTTTTT
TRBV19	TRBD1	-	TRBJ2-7	CASADRAYEQYF	TGTGCCAGTGCTGACAGGGCCTACGAGCAGTACTTC
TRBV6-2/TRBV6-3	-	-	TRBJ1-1	CASSRDGMNTEAFF	TGTGCCAGCAGTCGCGACGGGATGAACACTGAAGCTTTCTTT
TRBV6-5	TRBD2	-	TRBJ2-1	CASSSSGTRYNEQFF	TGTGCCAGCAGTTCGAGCGGGACCAGATACAATGAGCAGTTCTTC
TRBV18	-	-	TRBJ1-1	CASSPLAVDDTEAFF	TGTGCCAGCTCACCGCTTGCGGTTGACGACACTGAAGCTTTCTTT
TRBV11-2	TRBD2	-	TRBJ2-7	CASSTTSGRAVKIHEQYF	TGTGCCAGCAGCACAACTAGCGGGAGGGCCGTAAAGATCCACGAGCAGTACTTC
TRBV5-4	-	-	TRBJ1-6	CASSLAPGLNSPLHF	TGTGCCAGCAGCTTGGCCCCTGGGCTTAATTCACCCCTCCACTTT
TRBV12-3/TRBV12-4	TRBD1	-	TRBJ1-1	CASRQQGATEAFF	TGTGCCAGCAGACAACAGGGGGCCACTGAAGCTTTCTTT
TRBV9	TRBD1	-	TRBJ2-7	CASSGTGTGAHEQYF	TGTGCCAGCAGCGGCACCGGGACAGGGGCCCACGAGCAGTACTTC
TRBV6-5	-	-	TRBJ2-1	CASIPRPGVGNEQFF	TGTGCCAGCATTCCTCGGCCCGGGGTGGGGAATGAGCAGTTCTTC
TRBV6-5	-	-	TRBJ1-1	CASSYSRNTEAFF	TGTGCCAGCAGTTACTCGCGTAACACTGAAGCTTTCTTT
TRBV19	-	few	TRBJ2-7	CASSKAGQIGYEQYF	TGTGCCAGTAGTAAGGCGGGACAGATCGGGTACGAGCAGTACTTC
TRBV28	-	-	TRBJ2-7	CASTLRLAPYEQYF	TGTGCCAGCACCCTAAGGCTAGCGCCATACGAGCAGTACTTC
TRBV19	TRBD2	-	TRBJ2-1	CASSFSGTVFSYNEQFF	TGTGCCAGTAGTTTTAGCGGGACCGTTTTCTCCTACAATGAGCAGTTCTTC